In its sample, the clone carrying this TCR beta chain was seen once. Reverse transcription of about 0.45 to 1 ug RNA was carried out with random hexamers. TCRdb reprocessed the immunoSEQ multiplex PCR reads via MiXCR and lists one record per CDR3 protein. The repertoire holds under 200,000 distinct CDR3 sequences, with 90% to 95% as singletons. This specimen belongs to a study of CD8 T cells in Susac syndrome. Trimming pared 2 bases from V and 4 bases from J, leaving 12 bases between. This CDR3 comprises 14 residues. Looked up from germline, CDR1 is GTSNPN and CDR2 is SVGIG (reference sequence). Source material: CD4+ T cells from PBMCs. The origin of this receptor is a human donor in good health. The chain uses TRBV30 and TRBJ1-5, with no clear D. Written as DNA, the CDR3 is TGTGCCTGGAGTATCAGGTTCGGAAATCAGCCCCAGCATTTT. Protein sequence: CAWSIRFGNQPQHF.